The clone carrying this TCR beta chain was counted a single time. The sample belongs to a study of cytotoxic CD8 clonotypes in ibrutinib-treated CLL. Data came from immunoSEQ multiplex PCR; TCRdb stores just in-frame clones and leaves some out. Of about 300,000 clones in the sample, roughly three quarters are singletons; the top ten hold about 5.3%. The germline V gene has CDR1 SQVTM and CDR2 ANQGSEA. The CDR3 extends over 11 amino acids. The V end lost 7 bases, the J end lost 6 bases, and 12 bases lay between the germline ends. The material sequenced was PBMCs, taken at disease progression, from a patient treated with ibrutinib. The gene calls are TRBV29-1 and TRBJ1-2; D uncertain. This receptor was identified in a human donor with chronic lymphocytic leukemia. In DNA form, the CDR3 reads TGCAGCGCTCTCGGTTCCCATGGCTACACCTTC. Its translation: CSALGSHGYTF.